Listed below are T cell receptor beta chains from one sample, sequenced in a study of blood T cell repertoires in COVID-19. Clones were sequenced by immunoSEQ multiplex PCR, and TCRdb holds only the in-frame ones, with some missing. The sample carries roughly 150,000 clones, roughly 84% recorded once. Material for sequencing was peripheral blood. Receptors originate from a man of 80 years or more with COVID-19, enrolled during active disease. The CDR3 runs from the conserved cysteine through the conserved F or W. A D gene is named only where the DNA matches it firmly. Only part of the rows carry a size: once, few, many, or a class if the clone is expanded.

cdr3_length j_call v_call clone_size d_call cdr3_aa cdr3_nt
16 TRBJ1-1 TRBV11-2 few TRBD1 CASSPELQGPHTEAFF TGTGCCAGCAGCCCTGAACTACAGGGGCCGCACACTGAAGCTTTCTTT
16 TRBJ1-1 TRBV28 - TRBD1 CASSRGRTGRNTEAFF TGTGCCAGCAGTCGAGGAAGGACAGGAAGGAACACTGAAGCTTTCTTT
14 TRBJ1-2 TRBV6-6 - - CASSTKTGNYGYTF TGTGCCAGCAGCACCAAAACAGGGAACTATGGCTACACCTTC
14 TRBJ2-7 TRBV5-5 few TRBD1 CASSSTGDSYEQYF TGTGCCAGCAGCTCGACAGGGGACTCCTACGAGCAGTACTTC
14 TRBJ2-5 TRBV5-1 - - CASSPPGDPGTQYF TGCGCCAGCAGCCCACCGGGGGACCCAGGGACCCAGTACTTC
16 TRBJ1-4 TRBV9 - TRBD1 CASSVTGGQTNEKLFF TGTGCCAGCAGCGTAACAGGGGGACAGACTAATGAAAAACTGTTTTTT
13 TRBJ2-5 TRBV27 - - CASRRQSQETQYF TGTGCCAGCCGCCGACAGTCCCAAGAGACCCAGTACTTC
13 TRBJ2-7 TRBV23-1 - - CASSHGSSYEQYF TGCGCCAGCAGTCATGGCAGCTCCTACGAGCAGTACTTC
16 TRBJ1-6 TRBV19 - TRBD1 CASSTGTGFNNSPLHF TGTGCCAGTAGTACAGGGACAGGGTTTAATAATTCACCCCTCCACTTT
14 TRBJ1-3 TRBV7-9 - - CASSFDTSGNTIYF TGTGCCAGCAGCTTCGACACCTCTGGAAACACCATATATTTT
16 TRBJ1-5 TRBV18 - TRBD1 CASSRDRDRVDQPQHF TGTGCCAGCTCACGCGACCGGGACAGGGTGGATCAGCCCCAGCATTTT
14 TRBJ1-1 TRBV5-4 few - CASSLDSFFTEAFF TGTGCCAGCAGCTTGGACAGCTTCTTCACTGAAGCTTTCTTT
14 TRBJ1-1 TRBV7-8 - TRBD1 CASSPRDRGTEAFF TGTGCCAGCAGTCCCAGGGACAGGGGGACTGAAGCTTTCTTT
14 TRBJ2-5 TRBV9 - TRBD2 CASSATSGRETQYF TGTGCCAGCAGCGCGACTAGCGGGCGAGAGACCCAGTACTTC
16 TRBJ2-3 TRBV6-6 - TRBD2 CASSYSTSGGDPTQYF TGTGCCAGCAGTTACTCGACTAGCGGGGGAGACCCAACGCAGTATTTT
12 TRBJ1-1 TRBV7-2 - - CASSSGPGEAFF TGTGCCAGCAGCTCCGGTCCGGGTGAAGCTTTCTTT
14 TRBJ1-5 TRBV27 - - CASSLQGSNQPQHF TGTGCCAGCAGTTTACAGGGTAGCAATCAGCCCCAGCATTTT
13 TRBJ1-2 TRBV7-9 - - CASSLGANYGYTF TGTGCCAGCAGCTTAGGGGCAAACTATGGCTACACCTTC
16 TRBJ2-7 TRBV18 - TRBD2 CASSRASAGGPYEQYF TGTGCCAGCTCCCGCGCCTCAGCGGGGGGGCCGTACGAGCAGTACTTC
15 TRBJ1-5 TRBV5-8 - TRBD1 CASSPGTDSNQPQHF TGTGCCAGCAGCCCCGGGACAGATAGCAATCAGCCCCAGCATTTT
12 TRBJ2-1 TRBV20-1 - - CSASGLVPGQFF TGCAGTGCTAGTGGTCTAGTCCCGGGGCAGTTCTTC
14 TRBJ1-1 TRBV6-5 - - CASSLQYMNTEAFF TGTGCCAGCAGTCTACAGTACATGAACACTGAAGCTTTCTTT
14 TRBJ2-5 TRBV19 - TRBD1 CASSIQGARETQYF TGTGCCAGTAGTATCCAGGGGGCCCGGGAGACCCAGTACTTC
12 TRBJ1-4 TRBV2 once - CASSESFEKLFF TGTGCCAGCAGTGAATCATTTGAAAAACTGTTTTTT
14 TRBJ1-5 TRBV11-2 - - CASSLDLGYQPQHF TGTGCCAGCAGCTTAGATCTGGGCTATCAGCCCCAGCATTTT
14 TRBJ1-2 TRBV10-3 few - CAISELGGSYGYTF TGTGCCATCAGTGAGTTGGGAGGGTCCTATGGCTACACCTTC
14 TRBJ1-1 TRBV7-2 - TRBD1 CASSWTGIGTEAFF TGTGCCAGCAGCTGGACAGGGATAGGGACTGAAGCTTTCTTT
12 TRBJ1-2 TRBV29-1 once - CSVGPGIYGYTF TGCAGCGTTGGACCAGGGATCTATGGCTACACCTTC